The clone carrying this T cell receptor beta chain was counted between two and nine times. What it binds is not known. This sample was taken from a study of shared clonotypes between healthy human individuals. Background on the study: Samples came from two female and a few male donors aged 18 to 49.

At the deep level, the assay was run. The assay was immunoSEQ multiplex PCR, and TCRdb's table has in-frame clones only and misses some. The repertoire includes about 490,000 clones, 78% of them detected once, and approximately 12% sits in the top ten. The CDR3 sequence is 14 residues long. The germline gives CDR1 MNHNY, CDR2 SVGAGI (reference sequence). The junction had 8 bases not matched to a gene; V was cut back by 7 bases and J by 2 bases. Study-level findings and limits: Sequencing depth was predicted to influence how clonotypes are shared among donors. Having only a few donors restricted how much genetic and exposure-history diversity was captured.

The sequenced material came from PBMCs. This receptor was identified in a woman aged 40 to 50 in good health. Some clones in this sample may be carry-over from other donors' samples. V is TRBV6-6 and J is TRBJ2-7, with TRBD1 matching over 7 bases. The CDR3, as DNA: TGTGCCAGCATCAAGGGACAGTTGACCTACGAGCAGTACTTC. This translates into CASIKGQLTYEQYF.